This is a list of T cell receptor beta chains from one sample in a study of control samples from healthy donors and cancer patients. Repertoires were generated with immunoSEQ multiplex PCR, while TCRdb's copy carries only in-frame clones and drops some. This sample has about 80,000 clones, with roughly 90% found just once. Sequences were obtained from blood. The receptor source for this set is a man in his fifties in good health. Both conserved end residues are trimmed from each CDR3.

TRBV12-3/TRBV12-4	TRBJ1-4	ASGKEEELF
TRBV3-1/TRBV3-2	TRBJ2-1	ASSQEGTSGGSSYNEQF
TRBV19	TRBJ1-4	ASSIKGATNEKLF
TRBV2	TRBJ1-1	ASSEAMWLTEAF
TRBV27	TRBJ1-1	ASSTRRFNTEAF
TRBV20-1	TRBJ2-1	SASRAGAYNEQF
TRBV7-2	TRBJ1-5	ASSFVTGWGGSNQPQH
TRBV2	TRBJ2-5	ASSEALQGGARQETQY
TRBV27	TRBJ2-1	ASSSRLAGGQINEQF
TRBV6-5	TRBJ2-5	ASSHGGSVTQY
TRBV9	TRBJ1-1	ASSAYWGTEAF
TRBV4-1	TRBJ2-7	ASSQALTGFEQY
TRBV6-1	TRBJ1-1	ASSEIQGRLNTEAF
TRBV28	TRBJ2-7	ATTLSNRGYEQY
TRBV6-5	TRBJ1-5	ASNPGRNQPQH
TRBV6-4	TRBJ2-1	ASSKDRGSDEQF
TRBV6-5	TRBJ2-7	ASFGRLSSYEQY
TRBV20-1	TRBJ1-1	SAVDTEAF
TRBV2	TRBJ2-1	ASQDTQYNEQF
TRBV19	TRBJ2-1	ASSPSSGGNNEQF
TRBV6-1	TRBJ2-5	ASSERDRVQETQY
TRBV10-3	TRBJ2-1	AISESMAGASNEQF
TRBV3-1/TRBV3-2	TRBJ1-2	ASSQGPISNYGYT
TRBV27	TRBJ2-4	ASSSLAGLAKNIQY
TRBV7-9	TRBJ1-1	ASRSGGENTEAF
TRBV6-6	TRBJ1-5	ASRVTGGSNQPQH
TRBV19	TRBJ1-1	ASSPDPRWGEAF
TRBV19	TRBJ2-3	ASSTRGGRNTDTQY
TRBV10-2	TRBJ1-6	ASSQLRSPLH
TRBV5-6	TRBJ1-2	ASSPTDFANYGYT
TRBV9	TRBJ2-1	ASQQLAGDEQF
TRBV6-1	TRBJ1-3	ASSEALQWPGNTIY
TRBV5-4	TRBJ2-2	ASSSGLAGGTAGELF
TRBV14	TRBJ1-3	ASSSQGNTIY
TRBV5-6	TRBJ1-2	ASSLFGGYT
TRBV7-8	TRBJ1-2	ASSKDRGFAGYT
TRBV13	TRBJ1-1	ASSLITHRGPGTEAF
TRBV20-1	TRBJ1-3	SASFGNSGNTIY
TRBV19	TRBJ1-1	ASILTGGNTEAF
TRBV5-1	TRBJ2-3	ASSPGGKTGITDTQY
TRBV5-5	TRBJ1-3	ASSLGGNTIY
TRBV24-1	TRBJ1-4	ATSVRQGREKLF
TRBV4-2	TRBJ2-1	ASSQGDRLDEQF
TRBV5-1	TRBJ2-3	ASSPSDGGTDTQY
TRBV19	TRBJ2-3	ASRGTSVKDTQY
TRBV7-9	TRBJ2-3	ASSSPGLDYTDTQY
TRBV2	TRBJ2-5	ARADLQETQY
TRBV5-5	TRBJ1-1	ASSRTGVITEAF
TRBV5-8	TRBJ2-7	ASTPGGGTYEQY
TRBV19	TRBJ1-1	ASRSEGGGTEAF
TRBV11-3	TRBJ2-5	ASSLGGSGPGETQY
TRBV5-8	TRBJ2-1	ASRTKTGINEQF
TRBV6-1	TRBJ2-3	ASSGLPGLAGGRSTDTQY
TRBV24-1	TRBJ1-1	ATSDPNLGNTEAF
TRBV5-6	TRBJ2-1	ASSLPGAGPSYNEQF
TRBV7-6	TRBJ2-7	ASSLGGTASYEQY
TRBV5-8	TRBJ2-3	ASSLIAGASTDTQY